The 24 T cell receptor beta chains given below trace back to one sample, sequenced in a study of CD8 T cells in Susac syndrome. An amount of RNA that ranged from 0.5 to 1 ug was reverse transcribed with random hexamers. MiXCR, applied by TCRdb to the immunoSEQ multiplex PCR reads, yields one record per CDR3 protein. Of fewer than 80,000 distinct CDR3 sequences listed, 90% to 95% are singletons. The sample comprised CD8+ T cells from PBMCs. These receptors all stem from a human donor with multiple sclerosis.

This clonotype was found once. V usage is TRBV7-9 and J usage is TRBJ2-6; possible D gene TRBD2, 5 bases. This CDR3 comprises 16 residues. The germline V and J ends were trimmed by 1 base and 5 bases, with 12 bases remaining between them. The V gene's germline CDR1 is SEHNR and CDR2 FQNEAQ (reference sequence). The CDR3, as DNA: TGTGCCAGCAGCTTAGAATTCGGGGAGAGGGCCAACGTCCTGACTTTC. It is translated as CASSLEFGERANVLTF.

This chain uses TRBV27 with TRBJ2-1, with D perhaps matching TRBD2 (5 bases). Germline V gene lookup returns CDR1 MNHEY and CDR2 SMNVEV (reference sequence). CDR3 length equals 13 residues. Trimming removed 6 bases at V and 9 bases at J, with 15 bases between. CDR3 residues: CASRKLVSPEQFF. The CDR3, as DNA: TGTGCCAGCAGGAAACTAGTATCCCCTGAGCAGTTCTTC.

The CDR3 coding sequence is TGCAGCGTTGAGTCACAGGCCTACGAGCAGTACTTC. Its protein product is CSVESQAYEQYF. V and J are TRBV29-1 and TRBJ2-7; TRBD1 is a possible D gene (5 bases). The V end was cut by 3 bases, the J end by 2 bases, with 8 bases between. The CDR3 runs 12 residues. Germline values: CDR1 SQVTM, CDR2 ANQGSEA.

The chain combines TRBV27 with TRBJ2-7; tentatively, D is TRBD2 (5 bases). CDR3 length equals 16 residues. V was pared by 5 bases and J by 3 bases, with 20 bases between. Germline lookup yields CDR1 MNHEY and CDR2 SMNVEV (reference sequence). DNA of the CDR3: TGTGCCAGCAGTCCCTCTGCCGCGGACTTGGTCTACGAGCAGTACTTC. It yields the protein CASSPSAADLVYEQYF.

The chain combines TRBV24-1 with TRBJ2-1; D ambiguous. This CDR3 has 11 amino acids. Germline V lookup: CDR1 KGHDR, CDR2 SFDVKD. V shed 6 bases and J shed 8 bases, with 7 bases lying between them. The CDR3 coding sequence is TGTGCCACCAGTTCCGCGTATGAGCAGTTCTTC. It codes for CATSSAYEQFF.

V gene TRBV20-1 combines with J gene TRBJ2-2, with D hard to call. Looked up from germline, CDR1 is DFQATT and CDR2 is SNEGSKA (reference sequence). The V end lost 3 bases, the J end lost 4 bases, and 9 bases lay between the germline ends. The CDR3 is 13 residues long. The CDR3 loop reads CSASRRGTGELFF. The CDR3 nucleotides are TGCAGTGCTAGTCGGCGTGGCACCGGGGAGCTGTTTTTT.

The chain recombines TRBV20-1 with TRBJ1-2, with 8 bases that match TRBD1. The germline V gene has CDR1 DFQATT and CDR2 SNEGSKA (reference sequence). The V gene end was trimmed by 6 bases and the J gene end by 4 bases; junction bases not matched to a gene: 13. This CDR3 comprises 15 residues. DNA for the CDR3: TGCAGTGCCGGGACAGGCCCGAGAGAAACCTATGGCTACACCTTC. Protein product: CSAGTGPRETYGYTF.

The chain carries TRBV5-6 and TRBJ2-3; possibly TRBD1 or TRBD2 for D (6 bases each). The CDR3 is made up of 17 amino acids. Germline loops: CDR1 SGHDT, CDR2 YYEEEE. V dropped 3 bases and J dropped 3 bases, with 20 bases sitting between them. The CDR3 DNA follows: TGTGCCAGCAGCTCGGAGCGCGGGACACAGAGGACAGATACGCAGTATTTT. Protein: CASSSERGTQRTDTQYF.

CDR3 sequence reads: CAAGGLEKLFF. The DNA of the CDR3 is TGTGCCGCCGGGGGTTTGGAAAAACTGTTTTTT. The chain couples TRBV28 to TRBJ1-4; a weak D match, TRBD1 (5 bases). This CDR3 region has 11 residues. Germline values: CDR1 MDHEN, CDR2 SYDVKM. V gave up 11 bases and J gave up 8 bases, with 12 bases separating them.

This chain links TRBV15 with TRBJ2-5; TRBD2 is a possible D gene (6 bases). V was trimmed by 4 bases and J by 2 bases, leaving 8 bases between them. The CDR3 loop spans 13 amino acids. The germline gives CDR1 LNHNV, CDR2 YYDKDF (reference sequence). The CDR3 DNA is TGTGCCACCAGCATAGGACTACAAGAGACCCAGTACTTC. It encodes CATSIGLQETQYF.

This clonotype was seen just once. The chain employs TRBV20-1 and TRBJ2-7, with a possible D match to TRBD2 (6 bases). With 3 bases removed from V and 3 bases from J, the gap between germline ends came to 15 bases. This CDR3 spans 14 amino acids. CDR1 DFQATT and CDR2 SNEGSKA come from the germline V gene (reference sequence). DNA for the CDR3: TGCAGTGCTAGTCCCCCTAGCGAGAACTACGAGCAGTACTTC. Translated: CSASPPSENYEQYF.

The rearrangement joins TRBV30 to TRBJ1-1; no clear D gene. V was shortened by 2 bases and J by 1 base, with 11 bases between the two germline ends. The CDR3 extends over 14 amino acids. Per the germline V gene, CDR1 is GTSNPN and CDR2 is SVGIG (reference sequence). The CDR3, as DNA: TGTGCCTGGAGTTCGGTGGTCAGGAACACTGAAGCTTTCTTT. Amino acids: CAWSSVVRNTEAFF.

The V and J genes are TRBV4-1 and TRBJ1-1, with D possibly matching TRBD1 (5 bases). There are 14 residues in the CDR3. The V end lost 4 bases, the J end lost 6 bases, and 15 bases lay between the germline ends. Germline V CDR1 and CDR2: MGHRA, YSYEKL. The DNA for the CDR3 is TGCGCCAGCAGCCCCCGGGGCCCCAACTCTGAAGCTTTCTTT. Amino acids: CASSPRGPNSEAFF.

V and J are TRBV10-3 and TRBJ2-5; weak D call: TRBD2 (5 bases). This CDR3 comprises 14 residues. Trimming cost V 10 bases and J 1 base, with 16 bases left between them. Germline CDR1 reads ENHRY; CDR2 reads SYGVKD. This CDR3 is CATDESSSQETQYF. In nucleotides, the CDR3 is TGTGCCACTGACGAGTCTAGCTCCCAAGAGACCCAGTACTTC.

The chain carries TRBV7-9 and TRBJ2-7, with D possibly matching TRBD1 (5 bases). V was trimmed by 3 bases and J by 3 bases, leaving 27 bases between them. The length of the CDR3 is 19 residues. CDR1 is SEHNR and CDR2 is FQNEAQ in the germline V gene (reference sequence). CDR3 sequence (DNA): TGTGCCAGCAGCTTCTCGCGCCAGCGAGGCCGGACACGCGACTACGAGCAGTACTTC. Its protein is CASSFSRQRGRTRDYEQYF. Filled out from reference TRBV7-9 and TRBJ2-7, the complete variable domain reads DTGVSQNPRHKITKRGQNVTFRCDPISEHNRLYWYRQTLGQGPEFLTYFQNEAQLEKSRLLSDRFSAERPKGSFSTLEIQRTEQGDSAMYLCASSFSRQRGRTRDYEQYFGPGTRLTVT.

The gene calls are TRBV30 and TRBJ1-5, with D perhaps matching TRBD1 (6 bases). Germline V gene sequence: CDR1 GTSNPN, CDR2 SVGIG (reference sequence). This CDR3 is 15 amino acids long. Trimming removed 4 bases at V and 5 bases at J, with 18 bases between. As DNA, the CDR3 is TGTGCCTGGACCCTCAGCTCGGGGGCGGATCAGCCCCAGCATTTT. Its translation is CAWTLSSGADQPQHF.

This chain uses TRBV20-1 with TRBJ2-7, with 10 bases aligning to TRBD2. CDR3 length equals 16 residues. V was clipped by 1 base and J by 2 bases; unmatched bases: 8. Germline lookup yields CDR1 DFQATT and CDR2 SNEGSKA (reference sequence). The CDR3: CSARGWSGRDPYEQYF. The CDR3 bases are TGCAGTGCTAGAGGGTGGAGCGGGAGGGATCCCTACGAGCAGTACTTC.

In DNA form, the CDR3 reads TGTGCCAGTAGTATAGGAGGGAATGAGCAGTTCTTC. Protein product: CASSIGGNEQFF. The J gene is TRBJ2-1, the V gene TRBV19; maybe TRBD2 (5 bases). Germline values: CDR1 LNHDA, CDR2 SQIVND (reference sequence). The germline V and J ends were trimmed by 1 base and 7 bases, with 5 bases remaining between them. The CDR3 runs to 12 residues. The whole variable domain, filled in from reference TRBV19 and TRBJ2-1, reads DGGITQSPKYLFRKEGQNVTLSCEQNLNHDAMYWYRQDPGQGLRLIYYSQIVNDFQKGDIAEGYSVSREKKESFPLTVTSAQKNPTAFYLCASSIGGNEQFFGPGTRLTVL.

The V call is TRBV28, the J call TRBJ2-4, with unresolved D. CDR1 and CDR2 (germline): MDHEN, SYDVKM. CDR3 length: 14 amino acids. The V end lost 5 bases, the J end lost 0 bases, and 8 bases lay between the germline ends. CDR3 sequence reads: CASSQSLAKNIQYF. The CDR3, as DNA: TGTGCCAGCAGTCAAAGTTTAGCCAAAAACATTCAGTACTTC.

This chain uses TRBV7-3 with TRBJ2-1; 8 nucleotides match TRBD1. The V gene end was trimmed by 2 bases and the J gene end by 4 bases; junction bases not matched to a gene: 1. Germline CDR1 SGHTA, CDR2 FQGTGA. CDR3 length: 14 amino acids. The CDR3 loop is CASSLGDRYNEQFF. DNA for the CDR3: TGTGCCAGCAGCTTAGGGGACAGGTACAATGAGCAGTTCTTC.

The J gene is TRBJ2-7, the V gene TRBV27; D is perhaps TRBD2 (6 bases). Germline V gene data show CDR1 as MNHEY and CDR2 as SMNVEV (reference sequence). Trimming shortened V by 4 bases and J by 4 bases, and 17 bases separated the two germline ends. The length of the CDR3 is 15 residues. CDR3 bases: TGTGCCAGCAGTTCGGCGGGGCAGAAAGTGTACGAGCAGTACTTC. It codes for CASSSAGQKVYEQYF.

The chain recombines TRBV12-3 or TRBV12-4 with TRBJ2-7, with 10 nucleotides matching TRBD2. V lost 7 bases, J lost 6 bases, and 9 bases stayed unmatched. The CDR3 runs 14 residues. Here the CDR3 reads CASTIGGTSAEQYF. The CDR3 DNA reads TGTGCCAGCACCATCGGGGGGACTAGCGCCGAGCAGTACTTC.

The chain links TRBV27 to TRBJ1-4, with a weak D call TRBD1 (6 bases). Trimming removed 0 bases at V and 7 bases at J, with 12 bases between. Germline CDR1 is MNHEY and CDR2 is SMNVEV (reference sequence). This CDR3 spans 15 amino acids. CDR3 in DNA: TGTGCCAGCAGTTTATCAGCAGGGGTCGGTGAAAAACTGTTTTTT. Translation gives CASSLSAGVGEKLFF.

The chain joins TRBV27 to TRBJ2-3; 7 positions agree with TRBD1. CDR1 is MNHEY and CDR2 is SMNVEV in the germline V gene (reference sequence). The CDR3 consists of 14 residues. Unmatched junction bases numbered 2, after V lost 5 bases and J lost 0 bases. For the CDR3, the DNA is TGTGCCAGCAGTCCGGGACAGAGCACAGATACGCAGTATTTT. Translation gives CASSPGQSTDTQYF.